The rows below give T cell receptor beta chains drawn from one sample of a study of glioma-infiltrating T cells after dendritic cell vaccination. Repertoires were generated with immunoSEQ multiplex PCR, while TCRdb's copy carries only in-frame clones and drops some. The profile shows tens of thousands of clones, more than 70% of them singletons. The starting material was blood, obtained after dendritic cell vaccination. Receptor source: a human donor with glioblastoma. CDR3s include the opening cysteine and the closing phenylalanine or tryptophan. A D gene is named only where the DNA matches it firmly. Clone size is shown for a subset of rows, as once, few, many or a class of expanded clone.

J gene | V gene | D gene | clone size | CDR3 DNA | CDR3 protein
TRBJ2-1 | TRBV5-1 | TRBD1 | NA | TGCGCCAGCAGCTTGGCAGCAGGGGGCTTAGATGAGCAGTTCTTC | CASSLAAGGLDEQFF
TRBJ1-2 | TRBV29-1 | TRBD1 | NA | TGCAGCGTCGGACAGGACTCATCCTATGGCTACACCTTC | CSVGQDSSYGYTF
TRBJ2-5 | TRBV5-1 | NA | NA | TGCGCCAGCAGCTTGGACGGGTTACAAGAGACCCAGTACTTC | CASSLDGLQETQYF
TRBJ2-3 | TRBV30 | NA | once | TGTGCCTGGAGTGCGGTTGTGCCAGATACGCAGTATTTT | CAWSAVVPDTQYF
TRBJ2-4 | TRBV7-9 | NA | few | TGTGCCAGCAGCTTAGGGCAGGGCGGAAACATTCAGTACTTC | CASSLGQGGNIQYF
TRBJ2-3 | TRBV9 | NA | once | TGTGCCAGCAGCCCCCGGGGGTCCGGAGATACGCAGTATTTT | CASSPRGSGDTQYF
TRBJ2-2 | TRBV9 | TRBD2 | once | TGTGCCAGCAGCGTAGTCGTTACTAGCGGGCACACCGGGGAGCTGTTTTTT | CASSVVVTSGHTGELFF
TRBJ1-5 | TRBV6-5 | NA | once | TGTGCCAGCAGTTATGGGCGGGGAAATCAGCCCCAGCATTTT | CASSYGRGNQPQHF
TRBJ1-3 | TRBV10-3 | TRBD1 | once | TGTGCCATCAGTGAGCTTCCGGACAGGGGGTCTGGAAACACCATATATTTT | CAISELPDRGSGNTIYF
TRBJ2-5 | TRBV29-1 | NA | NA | TGCAGCGTTCAAAAGCGCGGGACAGAAGAGACCCAGTACTTC | CSVQKRGTEETQYF
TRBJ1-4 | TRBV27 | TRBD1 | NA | TGTGCCAGCAGACTTGGACAGGGAACAACTAATGAAAAACTGTTTTTT | CASRLGQGTTNEKLFF
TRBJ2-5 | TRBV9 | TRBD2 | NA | TGTGCCAGCAGCGTAGACGGGACTAGCGGGGAGCGAATGGACTTC | CASSVDGTSGERMDF
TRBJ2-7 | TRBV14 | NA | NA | TGTGCCAGCAGCCAAGTCGCGATCCGGGACGAGCAGTACTTC | CASSQVAIRDEQYF
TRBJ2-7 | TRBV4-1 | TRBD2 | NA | TGCGCCAGCAGCTGGATCCACCCTAGCGGGGGCTTCTACGAGCAGTACTTC | CASSWIHPSGGFYEQYF
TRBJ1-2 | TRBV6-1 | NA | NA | TGTGCCAGCAGTGAACAGTATAACTATGGCTACACCTTC | CASSEQYNYGYTF
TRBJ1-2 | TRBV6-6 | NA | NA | TGTGCCAGCGGGGGCCATGGCTACACCTTC | CASGGHGYTF
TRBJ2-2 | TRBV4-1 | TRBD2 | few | TGCGCCAGCAGCCCAGCGGGGGGGCACACCGGGGAGCTGTTTTTT | CASSPAGGHTGELFF
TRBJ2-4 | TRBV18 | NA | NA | TGTGCCAGCTCACCCCCGACTGTAAACATTCAGTACTTC | CASSPPTVNIQYF
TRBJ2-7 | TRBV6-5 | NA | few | TGTGCCAGCAGCCAACCGGGGGGCTGGGACGAGCAGTACTTC | CASSQPGGWDEQYF
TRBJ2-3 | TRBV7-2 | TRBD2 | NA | TGTGCCAGTACTAGCGGGGCTGCGAAGGATACGCAGTATTTT | CASTSGAAKDTQYF
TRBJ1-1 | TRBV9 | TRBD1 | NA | TGTGCCAGCAGCGAACGACAGGGCACTGAAGCTTTCTTT | CASSERQGTEAFF
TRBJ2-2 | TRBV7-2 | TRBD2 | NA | TGTGCCAGCAGCTTAATGATTCCCAGCGGGGGGCACGGGGAGCTGTTTTTT | CASSLMIPSGGHGELFF
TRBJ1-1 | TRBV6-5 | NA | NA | TGTGCCAGCAGCCGGGGTGACGGGACTGAAGCTTTCTTT | CASSRGDGTEAFF
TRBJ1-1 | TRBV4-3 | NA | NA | TGCGCCAGCAGCAATACAGCTGAAGCTTTCTTT | CASSNTAEAFF
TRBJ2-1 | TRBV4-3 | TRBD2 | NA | TGCGCCAGCAGTACTAGCGGGGGGGGGTCCTACAATGAGCAGTTCTTC | CASSTSGGGSYNEQFF
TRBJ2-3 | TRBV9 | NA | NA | TGTGCCAGCAGCGTCAGCGTGACTAGCACAGATACGCAGTATTTT | CASSVSVTSTDTQYF
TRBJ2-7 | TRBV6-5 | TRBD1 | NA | TGTGCCAGCAGTCCGGGACAGCACTACGAGCAGTACTTC | CASSPGQHYEQYF